Listed here are 27 T cell receptor beta chains from one sample, sequenced in a study of cytomegalovirus exposure and HLA in healthy donors. It was with 60 Vbeta and 13 Jbeta primers that the PCR ran. TCRdb keeps only in-frame clones here, not all; method: immunoSEQ multiplex PCR. The sample includes 100,000 to 150,000 clones, 60% to 85% of them seen just once. What was sequenced was PBMCs. These receptors were obtained from a woman aged 40 to 55 in good health and CMV-seronegative.

The V call is TRBV6-5, the J call TRBJ2-7; the D is unclear. The CDR3 runs 13 residues. Germline V gene lookup returns CDR1 MNHEY and CDR2 SVGAGI. V lost 6 bases and J lost 4, with 13 bases in between. CDR3 sequence: CASSTSLSYEQYF. The CDR3 region has the DNA TGTGCCAGCAGCACTTCCCTGTCTTACGAGCAGTACTTC.

This sequence joins TRBV25-1 and TRBJ2-7; TRBD2 aligns across 8 bases. Germline V gene data show CDR1 as MGHDK and CDR2 as SYGVNS. This CDR3 has 15 amino acids. Trimming cost V 5 bases and J 6 bases; bases outside gene matches: 12. The CDR3 loop is CASSIAGRLTGEQYF. In DNA, the CDR3 is TGTGCCAGCAGTATAGCGGGAAGGTTAACGGGCGAGCAGTACTTC.

This chain connects TRBV11-2 to TRBJ2-5; D gene unclear. This CDR3 comprises 14 residues. V lost 3 bases to trimming and J lost 1 base, with 9 bases between them. Germline-derived CDR1 and CDR2 are SGHAT and FQNNGV. CDR3 loop: CASSLTTFQETQYF. CDR3 nucleotides: TGTGCCAGCAGCTTGACAACCTTCCAAGAGACCCAGTACTTC.

The V call is TRBV19, the J call TRBJ2-7; 14 bases are a match to TRBD2. The CDR3 loop spans 20 amino acids. Germline V lookup: CDR1 LNHDA, CDR2 SQIVND (reference sequence). V shed 6 bases, J shed 1 base, and the junction held 17 bases outside the gene matches. Here the CDR3 DNA reads TGTGCCAGTAGCCGAAGGGGGGGCGGAGGGACTAGCGGGAGATCCTACGAGCAGTACTTC. Protein: CASSRRGGGGTSGRSYEQYF.

The rearrangement joins TRBV7-6 to TRBJ2-7; no reliable D call. The CDR3 runs to 12 residues. Trimming shortened V by 4 bases and J by 6 bases, and 10 bases separated the two germline ends. The V gene's germline CDR1 is SGHVS and CDR2 FNYEAQ. The CDR3 spells CASSSGIGEQYF. In DNA form, the CDR3 reads TGTGCCAGCAGCTCAGGAATAGGCGAGCAGTACTTC.

Remarks on this clone: The same CDR3 can be traced to other DNA sequences in this sample. J is TRBJ1-1 and V is TRBV28; 9 bases fit TRBD1. Germline assignment: CDR1 MDHEN and CDR2 SYDVKM. CDR3 length: 14 residues. The trim removed 5 bases at V and 1 base at J, leaving 2 bases unmatched. The CDR3 here is CASSPGQGNTEAFF. CDR3 sequence (DNA): TGTGCCAGCAGTCCGGGACAGGGGAACACTGAAGCTTTCTTT.

The rearrangement joins TRBV6-6 to TRBJ2-1; TRBD2 aligns across 7 bases. The CDR3 covers 16 residues. The J segment lost 7 bases and the V segment lost 0 bases, leaving 9 bases of the junction unmatched. Germline values: CDR1 MNHNY, CDR2 SVGAGI (reference sequence). CDR3 region: CASSYSRLGGGNEQFF. Here the CDR3 DNA reads TGTGCCAGCAGTTACTCACGGTTGGGGGGGGGAAATGAGCAGTTCTTC.

This chain connects TRBV4-1 to TRBJ2-3, with TRBD2 matching over 9 bases. The CDR3 runs to 16 residues. The J segment lost 0 bases and the V segment lost 4 bases, leaving 5 bases of the junction unmatched. Germline lookup yields CDR1 MGHRA and CDR2 YSYEKL. The CDR3 reads CASSLSTSGSTDTQYF. The CDR3 DNA is TGCGCCAGCAGCCTTTCCACTAGCGGGAGCACAGATACGCAGTATTTT.

About this clone: At one boundary the junction diverges from the germline segment, which might be a read error. This chain links TRBV15 with TRBJ1-1; D might be TRBD1 (5 bases). Germline-derived CDR1 and CDR2 are LNHNV and YYDKDF (reference sequence). This CDR3 region has 13 residues. CDR3 DNA sequence: TGTGTCACCAGCAAAGAACGGGGGACTGAAGCTTTCTTT. As protein: CVTSKERGTEAFF.

This clone appeared once. The chain is built from TRBV28 and TRBJ2-6; 9 nucleotides agree with TRBD1. This CDR3 is 17 amino acids long. J lost 4 bases, V lost 6 bases, and 10 bases had no gene match. CDR1 MDHEN and CDR2 SYDVKM come from the germline V gene. This CDR3 is CASRGGTGISGANVLTF. The CDR3 DNA is TGTGCCAGCAGGGGGGGGACAGGGATCTCCGGGGCCAACGTCCTGACTTTC.

The CDR3 DNA sequence: TGTGCCAGCAGCAGGACGGGGACTAATGAAAAACTGTTTTTT. Amino acid sequence: CASSRTGTNEKLFF. V gene TRBV9 combines with J gene TRBJ1-4; no clear D gene. Trimming stripped 4 bases from V and 2 bases from J, with 9 bases between. The CDR3 covers 14 residues. Germline CDR1 reads SGDLS; CDR2 reads YYNGEE.

The V call is TRBV19, the J call TRBJ1-5, with a tentative D call TRBD1 (6 bases). This CDR3 has 19 residues. Germline V lookup: CDR1 LNHDA, CDR2 SQIVND (reference sequence). V shed 6 bases and J shed 3 bases, with 27 bases lying between them. The DNA for the CDR3 is TGTGCCAGTAGCACTTCGGGGACATCATTGGGAGTATTCAATCAGCCCCAGCATTTT. It specifies CASSTSGTSLGVFNQPQHF.

V gene TRBV11-3 combines with J gene TRBJ2-5, with TRBD1 identical over 7 bases. The CDR3 spans 14 residues. Germline V CDR1 and CDR2: SGHNT, YENEEA. Trimming cost V 5 bases and J 5 bases; bases outside gene matches: 8. The CDR3 sequence: CASSQTGLGETQYF. The CDR3 DNA sequence: TGTGCCAGCAGCCAGACAGGGTTGGGGGAGACCCAGTACTTC.

Remarks on this clone: The same CDR3 arises from other DNA sequences in this sample as well. The chain joins TRBV28 to TRBJ2-7; 9 bases are shared with TRBD1. The V gene end was trimmed by 6 bases and the J gene end by 4 bases; junction bases not matched to a gene: 10. Germline CDR1 reads MDHEN; CDR2 reads SYDVKM. This CDR3 is 15 amino acids long. The CDR3 sequence: CASSSSGTGTYEQYF. The CDR3 region has the DNA TGTGCCAGCAGCAGTTCTGGGACAGGGACTTACGAGCAGTACTTC.

This clone was counted only a few times. Written as DNA, the CDR3 is TGTGCCAGCAGTGAATCCGACAGGGGGGGAGTCACAGATACGCAGTATTTT. It translates to CASSESDRGGVTDTQYF. This rearrangement joins TRBV2 to TRBJ2-3, with 9 nucleotides matching TRBD1. J lost 2 bases, V lost 2 bases, and 8 bases had no gene match. Per the germline V gene, CDR1 is SNHLY and CDR2 is FYNNEI. The CDR3 runs 17 residues.

This chain joins TRBV28 and TRBJ1-4; perhaps TRBD1 as D (6 bases). The V gene lost 5 bases and the J gene lost 7 bases, with 20 bases spanning the gap. The CDR3 runs to 16 residues. The germline CDR1 and CDR2 sequences are MDHEN and SYDVKM. The CDR3 loop reads CASSPGTSNIREKLFF. The CDR3 nucleotides are TGTGCCAGCAGTCCTGGGACATCCAATATCCGTGAAAAACTGTTTTTT.

The V and J genes are TRBV20-1 and TRBJ2-5; 9 positions match TRBD1. The tail of the sequence fits TRBJ2-7 better, so the J call may be wrong. This CDR3 is built from 11 residues. Per germline, CDR1 DFQATT and CDR2 SNEGSKA (reference sequence). The CDR3 loop is CSTGTGYEQYF. CDR3 nucleotide sequence: TGCAGTACCGGGACAGGGTACGAGCAGTACTTC.

The chain links TRBV7-2 to TRBJ2-5, with 7 nucleotides matching TRBD2. The V gene's germline CDR1 is SGHTA and CDR2 FQGNSA. The CDR3 runs 14 residues. The V segment lost 3 bases and the J segment 12 bases; nucleotides outside the gene matches: 13. In DNA, the CDR3 is TGTGCCAGCAGCTTTTCGATGGGGGGAGGGCTGGAGTACTTC. Translated, it gives CASSFSMGGGLEYF.

The CDR3 DNA reads TGTGCCAGTAGTGCCAAGGACAGGGGCAATCAGCCCCAGCATTTT. Translation gives CASSAKDRGNQPQHF. The V and J genes are TRBV19 and TRBJ1-5; 8 positions match TRBD1. The CDR3 extends over 15 amino acids. Germline-derived CDR1 and CDR2 are LNHDA and SQIVND (reference sequence). Trimming cost V 5 bases and J 2 bases; bases outside gene matches: 5.

The chain combines TRBV25-1 with TRBJ1-1; D not certain. Per the germline V gene, CDR1 is MGHDK and CDR2 is SYGVNS. V dropped 5 bases and J dropped 3 bases, with 13 bases sitting between them. This CDR3 region has 14 residues. The CDR3 sequence is CASSKGWEDTEAFF. CDR3 bases: TGTGCCAGCAGTAAAGGGTGGGAGGACACTGAAGCTTTCTTT. Complete variable domain (other parts from reference TRBV25-1 and TRBJ1-1): EADIYQTPRYLVIGTGKKITLECSQTMGHDKMYWYQQDPGMELHLIHYSYGVNSTEKGDLSSESTVSRIRTEHFPLTLESARPSHTSQYLCASSKGWEDTEAFFGQGTRLTVV.

This clone was seen once. This chain's CDR3 is CASSLVRGLSLSGYF. For the CDR3, the DNA is TGTGCCAGCAGCTTGGTCAGGGGGCTATCTCTATCAGGCTACTTC. V gene TRBV5-5 combines with J gene TRBJ2-7; 8 bases are shared with TRBD1. This CDR3 region has 15 residues. The J segment lost 13 bases and the V segment lost 0 bases, leaving 15 bases of the junction unmatched. Germline lookup yields CDR1 SGHKS and CDR2 YYEKEE (reference sequence).

The chain is built from TRBV28 and TRBJ2-5; TRBD2 aligns across 11 bases. V lost 5 bases and J lost 7; bases outside the gene matches: 6. Germline CDR1 MDHEN, CDR2 SYDVKM. CDR3 length equals 14 residues. CDR3 loop: CASSIGTSGTTQYF. The CDR3 region has the DNA TGTGCCAGCAGTATCGGGACTAGCGGTACGACCCAGTACTTC.

This rearrangement joins TRBV18 to TRBJ2-7; TRBD1 might be the D (5 bases). The CDR3 runs 13 residues. The germline V gene has CDR1 KGHSH and CDR2 LQKENI. Trimming removed 3 bases at V and 6 bases at J, with 12 bases between. The CDR3 region has the DNA TGTGCCAGCTCACCGGACAAGTTGCTCGAGCAGTACTTC. Protein sequence: CASSPDKLLEQYF.

The chain uses TRBV28 and TRBJ2-7; 8 bases fit TRBD2. Germline V gene data show CDR1 as MDHEN and CDR2 as SYDVKM. This CDR3 comprises 14 residues. V lost 5 bases, J lost 6 bases, and 9 bases stayed unmatched. The CDR3: CASSPPSGSREQYF. CDR3 bases: TGTGCCAGCAGTCCCCCGAGCGGGAGTCGCGAGCAGTACTTC.

The rearrangement joins TRBV10-1 to TRBJ1-3; no firm D call. Per the germline V gene, CDR1 is WNHNN and CDR2 is SYGVQD (reference sequence). V was clipped by 3 bases and J by 6 bases, with 12 bases between them. This CDR3 has 14 residues. The CDR3 spells CASSDSGSENTIYF. The CDR3 DNA reads TGCGCCAGCAGTGACAGCGGGTCGGAAAACACCATATATTTT.

This clone was seen once. This sequence joins TRBV2 and TRBJ2-4, with TRBD1 as a possible D gene (6 bases). The germline V gene encodes CDR1 SNHLY and CDR2 FYNNEI. This CDR3 contains 13 residues. V was cut by 10 bases and J by 2 bases, with 12 bases left in between. CDR3 bases: TGTGCCACCCATCAGGGGCCCAAAAACATTCAGTACTTC. Translated: CATHQGPKNIQYF.

The J gene is TRBJ1-1, the V gene TRBV7-9, with a weak D call TRBD1 (6 bases). Germline CDR1 and CDR2: SEHNR and FQNEAQ (reference sequence). This CDR3 contains 13 residues. The V and J ends lost 8 bases and 3 bases respectively, with 13 bases between them. CDR3 in amino acids: CASEGRGYTEAFF. CDR3 DNA sequence: TGTGCCAGCGAGGGCAGGGGTTACACTGAAGCTTTCTTT. Full variable domain (rest looked up from reference TRBV7-9 and TRBJ1-1): DTGVSQNPRHKITKRGQNVTFRCDPISEHNRLYWYRQTLGQGPEFLTYFQNEAQLEKSRLLSDRFSAERPKGSFSTLEIQRTEQGDSAMYLCASEGRGYTEAFFGQGTRLTVV.